This T cell receptor beta chain was obtained from a study of blood T cells in healthy people across ages. With V trimmed by 1 base and J by 0 bases, 9 bases remained unmatched. From germline, CDR1 is MDHEN and CDR2 SYDVKM. The CDR3 sequence is 17 residues long. A second PCR of 7 to 11 cycles used a sample-barcoded 5' primer and a J-beta primer mix. MiXCR, applied by TCRdb to the 5' RACE reads, yields one record per CDR3 protein. Of some 670,000 distinct CDR3 sequences in the sample, 52% are singletons; the top ten hold around an eighth. This clonotype occurred a few times. The chain recombines TRBV28 with TRBJ2-7, with 7 positions matching TRBD1. This TCR was sampled from a woman of 80 years or more in good health. Sequenced sample: blood. CDR3 sequence: CASSLLGGQPTSYEQYF. The CDR3 DNA is TGTGCCAGCAGTTTATTAGGGGGACAGCCCACCTCCTACGAGCAGTACTTC.